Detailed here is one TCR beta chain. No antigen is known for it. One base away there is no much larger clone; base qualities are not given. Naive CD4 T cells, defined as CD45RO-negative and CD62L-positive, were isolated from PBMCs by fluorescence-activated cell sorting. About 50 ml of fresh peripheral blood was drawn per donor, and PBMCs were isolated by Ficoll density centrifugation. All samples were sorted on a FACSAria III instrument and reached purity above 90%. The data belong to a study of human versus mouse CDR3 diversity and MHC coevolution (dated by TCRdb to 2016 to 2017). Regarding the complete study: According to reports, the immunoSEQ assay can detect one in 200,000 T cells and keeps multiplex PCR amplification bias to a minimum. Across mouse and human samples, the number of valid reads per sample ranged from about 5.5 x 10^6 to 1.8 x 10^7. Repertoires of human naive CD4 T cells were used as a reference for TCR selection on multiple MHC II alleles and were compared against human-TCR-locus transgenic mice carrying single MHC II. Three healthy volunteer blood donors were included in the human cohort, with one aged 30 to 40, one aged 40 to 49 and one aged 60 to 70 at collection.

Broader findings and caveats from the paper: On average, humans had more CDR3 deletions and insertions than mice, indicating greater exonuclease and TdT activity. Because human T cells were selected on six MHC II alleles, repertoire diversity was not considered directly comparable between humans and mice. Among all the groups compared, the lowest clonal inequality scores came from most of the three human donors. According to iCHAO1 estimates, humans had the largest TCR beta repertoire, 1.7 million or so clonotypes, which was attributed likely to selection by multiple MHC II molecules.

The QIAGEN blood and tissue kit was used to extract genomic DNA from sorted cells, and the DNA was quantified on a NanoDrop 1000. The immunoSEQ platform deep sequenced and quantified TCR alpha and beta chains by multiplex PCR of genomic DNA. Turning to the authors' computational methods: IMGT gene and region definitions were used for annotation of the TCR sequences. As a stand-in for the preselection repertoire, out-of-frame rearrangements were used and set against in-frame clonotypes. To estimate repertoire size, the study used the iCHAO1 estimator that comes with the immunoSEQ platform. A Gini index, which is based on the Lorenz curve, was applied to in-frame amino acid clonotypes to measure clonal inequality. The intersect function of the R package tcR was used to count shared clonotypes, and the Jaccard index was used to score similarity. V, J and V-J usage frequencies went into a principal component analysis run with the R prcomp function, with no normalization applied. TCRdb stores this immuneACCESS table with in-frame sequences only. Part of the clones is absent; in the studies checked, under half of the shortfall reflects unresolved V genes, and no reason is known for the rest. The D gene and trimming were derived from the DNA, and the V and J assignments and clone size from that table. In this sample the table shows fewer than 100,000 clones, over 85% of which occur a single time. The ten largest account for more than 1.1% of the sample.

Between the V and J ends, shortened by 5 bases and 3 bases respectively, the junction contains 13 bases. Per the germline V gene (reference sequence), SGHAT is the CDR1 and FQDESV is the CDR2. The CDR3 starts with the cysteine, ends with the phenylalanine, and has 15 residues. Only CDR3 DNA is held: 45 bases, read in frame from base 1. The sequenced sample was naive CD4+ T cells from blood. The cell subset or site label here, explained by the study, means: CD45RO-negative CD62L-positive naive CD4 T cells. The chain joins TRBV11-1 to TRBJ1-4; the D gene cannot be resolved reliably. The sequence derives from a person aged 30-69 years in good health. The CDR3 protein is CASSPLGGSNEKLFF. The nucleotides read TGTGCCAGCAGCCCTTTAGGCGGTTCTAATGAAAAACTGTTTTTT.